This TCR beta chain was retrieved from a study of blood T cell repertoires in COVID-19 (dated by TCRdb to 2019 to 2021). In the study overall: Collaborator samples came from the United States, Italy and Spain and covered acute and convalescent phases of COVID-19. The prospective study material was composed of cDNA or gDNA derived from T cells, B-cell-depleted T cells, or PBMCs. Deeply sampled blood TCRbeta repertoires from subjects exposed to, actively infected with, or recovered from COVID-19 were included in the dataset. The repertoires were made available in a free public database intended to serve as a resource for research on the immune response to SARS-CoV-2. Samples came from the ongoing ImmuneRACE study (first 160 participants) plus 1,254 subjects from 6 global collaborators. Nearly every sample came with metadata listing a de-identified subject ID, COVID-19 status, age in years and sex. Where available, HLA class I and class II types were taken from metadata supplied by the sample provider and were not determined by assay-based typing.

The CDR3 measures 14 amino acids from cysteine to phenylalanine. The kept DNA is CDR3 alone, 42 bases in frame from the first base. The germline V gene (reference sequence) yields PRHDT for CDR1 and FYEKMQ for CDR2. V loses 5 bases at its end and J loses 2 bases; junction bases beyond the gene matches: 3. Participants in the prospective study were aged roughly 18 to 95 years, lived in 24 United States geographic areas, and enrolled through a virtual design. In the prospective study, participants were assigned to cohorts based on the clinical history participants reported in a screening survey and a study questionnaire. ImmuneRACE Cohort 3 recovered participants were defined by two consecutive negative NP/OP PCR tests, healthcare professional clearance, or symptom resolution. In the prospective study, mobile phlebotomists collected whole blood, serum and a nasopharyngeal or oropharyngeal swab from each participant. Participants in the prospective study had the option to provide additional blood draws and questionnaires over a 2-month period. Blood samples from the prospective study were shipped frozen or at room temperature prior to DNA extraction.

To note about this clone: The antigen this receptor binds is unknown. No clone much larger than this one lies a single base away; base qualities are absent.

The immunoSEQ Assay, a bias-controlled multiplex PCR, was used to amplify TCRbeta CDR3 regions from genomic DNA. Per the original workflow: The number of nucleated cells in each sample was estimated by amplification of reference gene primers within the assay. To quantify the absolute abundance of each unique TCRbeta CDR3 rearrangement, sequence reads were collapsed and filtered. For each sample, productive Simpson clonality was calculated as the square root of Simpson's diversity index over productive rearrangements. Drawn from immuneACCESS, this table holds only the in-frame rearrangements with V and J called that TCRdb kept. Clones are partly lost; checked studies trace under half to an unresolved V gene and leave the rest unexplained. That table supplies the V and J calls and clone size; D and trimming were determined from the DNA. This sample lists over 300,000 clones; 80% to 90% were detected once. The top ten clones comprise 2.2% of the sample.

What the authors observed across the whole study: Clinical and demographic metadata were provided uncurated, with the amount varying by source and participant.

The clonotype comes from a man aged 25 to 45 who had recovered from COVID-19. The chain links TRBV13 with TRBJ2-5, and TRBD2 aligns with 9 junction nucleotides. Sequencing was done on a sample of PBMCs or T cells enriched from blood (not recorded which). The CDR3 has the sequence CASSVGLAQETQYF. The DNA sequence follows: TGTGCCAGCAGCGTGGGACTAGCACAAGAGACCCAGTACTTC. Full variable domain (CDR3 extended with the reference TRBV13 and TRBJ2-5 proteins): AAGVIQSPRHLIKEKRETATLKCYPIPRHDTVYWYQQGPGQDPQFLISFYEKMQSDKGSIPDRFSAQQFSDYHSELNMSSLELGDSALYFCASSVGLAQETQYFGPGTRLLVL.